This T cell receptor (beta chain) was found in a study of T cells in Graves' hyperthyroidism and ophthalmopathy. TCR beta CDR3 sequences were amplified from RNA transcripts. The TCR CDR3 was amplified in a first-round RT-PCR using the HTBI primer set. TCRdb reprocessed the multiplex PCR reads via MiXCR and lists one record per CDR3 protein. Counted here are around 600,000 distinct CDR3 sequences, 15% to 18% occurring once; the ten biggest clones make up roughly 6.6%. CDR3 size: 13 residues. Trimming took off 2 bases at V and 5 bases at J, with 9 bases between the two ends. Germline CDR1 and CDR2: MNHEY and SVGAGI.

Source material: blood. The rearrangement joins TRBV6-5 to TRBJ1-2; D unclear. This clonotype originated in a young woman with Graves' hyperthyroidism. CDR3: CASSYELYYGYTF. In DNA form, the CDR3 reads TGTGCCAGCAGTTACGAGCTCTATTATGGCTACACCTTC.